The entry that follows covers one TCR beta chain sequence. The antigen remains undetermined. Noted time point: after dendritic cell vaccination, including at tumor progression/relapse. The sample belongs to a study of glioma-infiltrating T cells after dendritic cell vaccination. Study as a whole: Treatment, given 2003 to 2012, was autologous tumor lysate-pulsed dendritic cell vaccination. Autologous tumor lysate was loaded overnight onto monocyte-derived dendritic cells grown seven to eight days with IL-4 and GM-CSF. At biweekly intervals, patients got three intradermal dendritic cell vaccine injections. Notes on the study in general: Few patients contributed both blood and tumor specimens.

Method: immunoSEQ multiplex PCR; TCRdb's copy keeps in-frame clones and lacks some. Here the sample spans approximately 48,000 clones, 89% being singletons. This specimen was blood, taken after dendritic cell vaccination. The source of this sequence is a human donor with glioblastoma.

As DNA, the CDR3 is TGTGCCAGCAGCTTAAGCGGGAGTAGGGATGAGCAGTTCTTC. This translates into CASSLSGSRDEQFF. J is TRBJ2-1 and V is TRBV7-9; TRBD2 matches 8 bases. The ends lost 2 bases at V and 8 bases at J; junction bases unmatched: 5. From germline, CDR1 is SEHNR and CDR2 FQNEAQ (reference sequence). This CDR3 spans 14 amino acids.